This record concerns one TCR beta chain sequence. Its antigen is currently not known. Qualities for individual bases were not recorded, and no much larger clone is one base off. The sample originates from a study of blood T cells in healthy people across ages (dated by TCRdb to the mid-2010s). Describing the broader study: In model experiments, template switching captured roughly one uniquely barcoded TCR beta cDNA molecule for every two T cells. Age-related changes in TCR beta repertoire diversity were measured in the study by deep sequencing normalized with unique cDNA molecular identifiers. The donors were divided into four age groups: young (average approximately 16 years), middle-aged (approximately 42), aged (about 56) and long-lived (about 84). Donors of different ages were randomly distributed across sequencing lanes to avoid experimental bias. The study analyzed two additional independent replicas of 1 million unique cDNA reads from the same blood draw for two donors, one aged 18 to 29 and one aged 80 or older. The full study reports these points: Observed TCR beta diversity correlated strongly with the percentage of naive T cells measured by flow cytometry. Because profiling used bulk unsorted PBMCs, naive and antigen-experienced compartments could not be compared conclusively. Observed TCR beta diversity per million T cells fell roughly linearly with age, and a significant reduction was already apparent by age approximately 40. Compared with the aged group, the long-lived group had more naive CD4+ T cells, fewer expanded clones and increased TCR diversity, a pattern suggesting age selection. Because donor CMV infection status was unknown, age-related changes in expanded clonotypes were potentially confounded. Estimates of total diversity from one million sequenced T cells were regarded as lower bounds and underestimates.

V loses 3 bases of germline sequence and J loses 2 bases, and the interval between the two ends is 13 bases. In the germline V gene (reference sequence), CDR1 corresponds to MNHEY and CDR2 to SMNVEV. Counted from cysteine to phenylalanine, this CDR3 has 16 amino acids. The kept DNA is CDR3 alone, 48 bases in frame from the first base. The library was prepared using 5' RACE. TCRdb shows the sequencer as Illumina HiSeq 2500. A second about 7 to 12 cycle PCR used a sample-barcoded 5' primer and a J-beta primer mix. Each TCR beta cDNA molecule received a unique molecular identifier from a template-switch 5' adaptor carrying 12 random nucleotides. At least 2.5 million CDR3-containing paired-end reads were obtained from each sample. First-strand cDNA was synthesized from all RNA with the Mint cDNA synthesis kit, primed by a TRBC-specific oligonucleotide. After uracil-DNA glycosylase treatment, a first 18-cycle PCR used universal primers M1SS and BC2_uni_R on all cDNA. Per the source publication's procedure: Normalization of each sample was performed by random selection of 1 million high-quality reads, each carrying a distinct molecular identifier. Instead of being binned into consensus sequences, reads that shared molecular identifiers were thrown out. CDR3 identification, clonotype clustering and error correction used MiTCR with a Q25 quality threshold and the strictest error-elimination algorithm. A nonparametric unseen species model with Euler transformation was used to estimate a lower bound on total TCR beta diversity. TCRdb passed the public sequencing reads through fastp at Q25 and MiXCR, retaining productive beta sequences. One record per CDR3 amino acid sequence lists the most common genes and DNA. TCRdb's processing, not the authors', yielded these V and J calls. The sample contains roughly 2 million distinct CDR3 sequences, just under 50% of them found a single time. Jointly, the top ten make up around 2.1% of the sample.

The donors were a few dozen Caucasian individuals from Russia, aged roughly 6 to 100 years, who were systemically healthy. Roughly 9.5 milliliters of peripheral blood were drawn from each donor into EDTA-treated Vacutainer tubes. PBMCs were isolated by Ficoll-Paque density-gradient centrifugation, with at least 7 million obtained per sample. Total RNA, at least 6 micrograms per sample, was extracted from PBMCs with Trizol reagent. The percentages of naive CD45RAhigh/CD27high T cells were determined by flow cytometry on a PBMC aliquot from every donor. The clonotype comes from a middle-aged woman in good health. What was sequenced was blood. This sequence uses TRBV27 and TRBJ1-4, with the D segment identity uncertain. The nucleotides are TGTGCCAGCAGTTTCTCCAGGCTTTCCACTAATGAAAAACTGTTTTTT. It encodes CASSFSRLSTNEKLFF.